This T cell receptor beta chain emerged from a study of cytotoxic CD8 clonotypes in ibrutinib-treated CLL. The wider study: After treatment lasting a median about 13 months, range 6 to 36, response samples were collected. Per sample, productive templates averaged nearly 260,000 and productive rearrangements averaged approximately 87,000. Study findings and constraints: Clonality climbed at ibrutinib response, then dropped toward baseline at progression. The study found baseline clonality above age-matched healthy donors, tracking circulating CD8+ T-cell counts.

V dropped 3 bases and J dropped 1 base, with 12 bases sitting between them. Germline CDR1 reads SGDLS; CDR2 reads YYNGEE. The CDR3 is 15 residues long. Note on this clone: Antigen specificity is unknown.

TCRdb keeps only in-frame clones here, not all; method: immunoSEQ multiplex PCR. The sample includes some 200,000 clones, approximately 75% seen only once; the top ten take about 10%. The chain couples TRBV9 to TRBJ2-3; tentatively, D is TRBD1 (6 bases). This specimen was PBMCs, taken after 12 months of ibrutinib treatment. The sequence was obtained from a human donor with chronic lymphocytic leukemia. The CDR3 bases are TGTGCCAGCAGCGCCGGGACAATCGGCACAGATACGCAGTATTTT. Protein product: CASSAGTIGTDTQYF.